In its sample, the clone carrying this TCR beta chain was seen many times. Antigen: not known. From the RT-PCR reads, TCRdb called clonotypes with MiXCR, one entry per CDR3 protein. The table records a few hundred thousand distinct CDR3 sequences, 21% of them present only once. The sample originates from a study of response to subunit inactivated influenza vaccine. Study-level points and caveats: After each seasonal influenza vaccination, few new T cells are recruited, the authors suggested.

In germline, CDR1 is SGHTA, CDR2 FQGNSA. The CDR3 spans 13 residues. V dropped 1 base and J dropped 8 bases, with 8 bases sitting between them. The source material was PBMCs from blood, sampled 21 months after vaccination. The sequence was collected from a man between 50 and 69 years old who received an inactivated influenza vaccine. The chain couples TRBV7-2 to TRBJ1-4; weak D call: TRBD1 (6 bases). CDR3 coding DNA: TGTGCCAGCAGCTTAGGGACAGTCGAAAAACTGTTTTTT. It is translated as CASSLGTVEKLFF. The full variable domain, completed using reference TRBV7-2 and TRBJ1-4, is GAGVSQSPSNKVTEKGKDVELRCDPISGHTALYWYRQSLGQGLEFLIYFQGNSAPDKSGLPSDRFSAERTGGSVSTLTIQRTQQEDSAVYLCASSLGTVEKLFFGSGTQLSVL.